This TCR beta chain originates from a study of CD8 T cells in ankylosing spondylitis. Broader study findings: Ankylosing spondylitis blood appeared to be characterized by a TCR beta motif of 8 or 9 highly homologous variants. The study looked at matched synovial fluid samples from ankylosing spondylitis patients. Disease-linked clones were reported to be significantly enriched there.

One entry per CDR3 protein results from TCRdb running MiXCR on the 5' RACE reads. The data contain approximately 300,000 distinct CDR3 sequences, 20% of them singletons. With 6 bases removed from V and 5 bases from J, the gap between germline ends came to 3 bases. Germline V gene sequence: CDR1 MGHDK, CDR2 SYGVNS. The CDR3 runs 10 residues. Notes on this clonotype: The antigen remains undetermined.

V gene TRBV25-1 combines with J gene TRBJ2-3; the D is unclear. The sequenced sample consisted of blood, either unsorted or a sorted T cell fraction (not recorded which). This TCR was sampled from a male donor with ankylosing spondylitis or in good health (not recorded which). CDR3 sequence: CASRKDTQYF. The CDR3 DNA reads as TGTGCCAGCAGGAAAGATACGCAGTATTTT.